Following are 7 T cell receptor beta chains from one sample sequenced in a study of T-cell reconstitution after alpha-beta-depleted transplantation in children. The library targeted TCRbeta and was prepared with unique molecular identifiers. Via MiXCR, TCRdb re-called the PCR reads, giving one row per CDR3 protein. The table includes around 670,000 distinct CDR3 sequences, under 15% detected once. This sample comprised PBMCs, obtained before TCRalphabeta/CD19-depleted stem cell transplant. These receptor sequences come from a girl between 2 and 10 years old with congenital amegakaryocytic thrombocytopenia, due to receive a stem cell transplant.

This clonotype was counted many times. The V gene is TRBV6-5, the J gene TRBJ2-5; D not certain. V was shortened by 8 bases and J by 1 base, with 8 bases between the two germline ends. The CDR3 runs 12 residues. Per germline, CDR1 MNHEY and CDR2 SVGAGI. In DNA, the CDR3 is TGTGCCAGCTCTTACAGCCAAGAGACCCAGTACTTC. Protein sequence: CASSYSQETQYF.

This clonotype has only a few counts. The chain uses TRBV6-1 and TRBJ2-7; TRBD2 is a possible D gene (5 bases). Germline V gene sequence: CDR1 MNHNS, CDR2 SASEGT. CDR3 length: 13 amino acids. V lost 10 bases and J 3 bases, leaving 16 bases between the germline ends. CDR3 bases: TGTGCCACTCGGCGGTCCCGGGACTACGAGCAGTACTTC. It translates to CATRRSRDYEQYF.

This clonotype has ten or more counts. The chain has TRBV18 and TRBJ2-1; D gene ambiguous. Per the germline V gene, CDR1 is KGHSH and CDR2 is LQKENI. V lost 1 base and J 5 bases, leaving 6 bases between the germline ends. The CDR3 length is 13 residues. This CDR3 is CASSPRDNNEQFF. CDR3 DNA sequence: TGTGCCAGCTCACCACGGGATAACAATGAGCAGTTCTTC.

This clonotype came up a few times. This chain links TRBV5-5 with TRBJ2-1; the D gene is possibly TRBD2 (6 bases). In germline, CDR1 is SGHKS, CDR2 YYEKEE (reference sequence). The CDR3 loop spans 14 amino acids. V was pared by 4 bases and J by 6 bases, with 14 bases between. DNA of the CDR3: TGTGCCAGCAGCCAGACGGGGGAGGTCAATGAGCAGTTCTTC. This translates into CASSQTGEVNEQFF.

This clonotype was detected a few times. The chain employs TRBV29-1 and TRBJ1-1, with TRBD1 matching 10 bases. CDR3 length equals 13 residues. J was trimmed by 4 bases and V by 3 bases; bases with no gene match: 2. Per the germline V gene, CDR1 is SQVTM and CDR2 is ANQGSEA. CDR3 sequence reads: CSVDRDRGTEAFF. The CDR3, as DNA: TGCAGCGTTGACCGGGACAGGGGCACTGAAGCTTTCTTT.

This clonotype was detected only a few times. The chain uses TRBV20-1 and TRBJ2-1; 10 nucleotides agree with TRBD2. V trimming: 4 bases; J trimming: 8 bases; junction bases outside the gene matches: 11. Germline V gene data show CDR1 as DFQATT and CDR2 as SNEGSKA (reference sequence). The CDR3 contains 15 residues. CDR3 sequence reads: CSANKRLAGEDEQFF. CDR3 nucleotide sequence: TGCAGTGCTAACAAGAGGCTAGCGGGAGAAGATGAGCAGTTCTTC.

This clonotype was seen more than once but under ten times. The chain links TRBV7-6 to TRBJ2-7, with 8 nucleotides matching TRBD1. Losses at the gene ends were 2 bases for V and 3 bases for J; bases not matched to a gene: 3. There are 14 residues in the CDR3. Germline CDR1 reads SGHVS; CDR2 reads FNYEAQ. The CDR3, as DNA: TGTGCCAGCAGCTTAACAGGGGGGAACTACGAGCAGTACTTC. As protein: CASSLTGGNYEQYF.